The T cell receptor beta chain under discussion was sequenced for a study of a mutant IDH1 vaccine in newly diagnosed glioma. For the study at large: Patients got their first vaccination 4-6 weeks after radiotherapy alone, or with temozolomide cycles. Patients under treatment included 62.5% males and approximately 38% females and had a mean age of 40.4 years. Standard pretreatment was either radiotherapy, temozolomide, or, for most, radiochemotherapy with temozolomide. Study-level results: The occurrence of vaccine-induced immune responses was seen in 80% to 95% of patients.

This sample's time point: week 11, during vaccination. Vaccination used 300 ug of mutant IDH1 20-mer peptide per dose, with topical imiquimod. The table came from immunoSEQ multiplex PCR; TCRdb's copy has only in-frame clones and leaves some out. The sample has roughly 120,000 clones; roughly 90% are singletons. Comments on this clone: Its specificity is not known.

There are 17 residues in the CDR3. Germline trimming cut 0 bases from V and 5 bases from J; bases unmatched to any gene: 5. Germline assignment: CDR1 LGHNA and CDR2 YNFKEQ. This clonotype was obtained from a woman aged 50 to 60 with glioma. The input for sequencing was PBMCs, taken from a glioma patient whose treatment included an IDH1 peptide vaccine. This chain links TRBV4-2 with TRBJ2-2; TRBD2 aligns across 11 bases. The CDR3 DNA is TGTGCCAGCAGCCAAGATCTTCGACTAGCGGGGACCGGGGAGCTGTTTTTT. Translated: CASSQDLRLAGTGELFF.